These T cell receptor beta chains were read from a single sample in a study of blood T cell repertoires in COVID-19. Profiled with immunoSEQ multiplex PCR; TCRdb holds only in-frame clones, not every one. Here the sample spans hundreds of thousands of clones, about 90% being singletons. Material: peripheral blood. These receptors came from a woman under 30 who had recovered from COVID-19. Both conserved end residues are part of each CDR3. The D gene is left open where the match is weak. Clone size is shown for a subset of rows, as once, few, many or a class of expanded clone.

TRBV14	TRBJ1-2	.	few	CASSQEPGLRDGYTF	TGTGCCAGCAGCCAAGAGCCGGGACTCAGGGATGGCTACACCTTC
TRBV27	TRBJ2-1	TRBD2	.	CASSPILSGARNEQFF	TGTGCCAGCAGCCCTATCCTTAGCGGGGCCCGCAATGAGCAGTTCTTC
TRBV5-4	TRBJ1-1	.	.	CASSSNPAMGSTEAFF	TGTGCCAGCAGCTCGAATCCCGCAATGGGGAGCACTGAAGCTTTCTTT
TRBV5-1	TRBJ2-1	.	.	CASSLGLAAGNEQFF	TGCGCCAGCAGCTTGGGGCTAGCCGCTGGCAATGAGCAGTTCTTC
TRBV7-8	TRBJ2-1	TRBD2	once	CASSSGLAETYNEQFF	TGTGCCAGCAGCTCGGGACTAGCGGAGACCTACAATGAGCAGTTCTTC
TRBV24-1	TRBJ2-1	.	few	CATSGFLGNEQFF	TGTGCCACCAGTGGATTTCTAGGCAATGAGCAGTTCTTC
TRBV19	TRBJ2-1	TRBD2	.	CASRRTSAYNEQFF	TGTGCCAGCAGAAGGACTAGCGCTTACAATGAGCAGTTCTTC
TRBV6-2/TRBV6-3	TRBJ1-2	.	.	CASSYRANYGYTF	TGTGCCAGCAGTTATCGTGCGAACTATGGCTACACCTTC
TRBV4-3	TRBJ2-1	TRBD2	.	CASSQGTSGTEQFF	TGCGCCAGCAGCCAAGGGACTAGCGGGACGGAGCAGTTCTTC
TRBV3-1/TRBV3-2	TRBJ1-2	.	.	CASSQEAGTYGGYTF	TGTGCCAGCAGCCAAGAAGCCGGGACATATGGTGGCTACACCTTC
TRBV5-6	TRBJ1-1	.	.	CASSLGPLNTEAFF	TGTGCCAGCAGCCTTGGGCCCTTGAACACTGAAGCTTTCTTT
TRBV24-1	TRBJ2-1	TRBD2	.	CATSDLAGGYEQFF	TGTGCCACCAGTGATCTAGCGGGAGGGTATGAGCAGTTCTTC
TRBV10-3	TRBJ2-3	.	.	CAISGVDKGLTDTQYF	TGTGCCATCAGCGGGGTCGACAAAGGACTTACAGATACGCAGTATTTT
TRBV15	TRBJ2-3	TRBD2	.	CATSRTSGNTDTQYF	TGTGCCACCAGCCGGACTAGCGGAAACACAGATACGCAGTATTTT
TRBV5-4	TRBJ2-4	TRBD1	.	CASSPEGQGNIQYF	TGTGCCAGCAGCCCCGAGGGACAGGGAAACATTCAGTACTTC
TRBV18	TRBJ1-1	.	.	CASSPRDMNTEAFF	TGTGCCAGCTCACCACGGGACATGAACACTGAAGCTTTCTTT
TRBV19	TRBJ1-4	.	.	CASSSPPRTNEKLFF	TGTGCCAGTAGTAGCCCCCCGAGAACTAATGAAAAACTGTTTTTT
TRBV19	TRBJ1-6	.	.	CASSPFSRGQFSPLHF	TGTGCCAGTAGTCCCTTTTCCAGGGGTCAATTTTCACCCCTCCACTTT
TRBV6-2/TRBV6-3	TRBJ1-1	.	.	CASSHDSLNTEAFF	TGTGCCAGCAGTCACGACAGCTTGAACACTGAAGCTTTCTTT
TRBV12-5	TRBJ2-1	TRBD1	.	CASGLEPGGNEQFF	TGTGCTAGTGGTTTGGAGCCAGGGGGCAATGAGCAGTTCTTC
TRBV9	TRBJ1-2	TRBD1	.	CASSRRDSYGYTF	TGTGCCAGCAGCCGCCGGGACAGCTATGGCTACACCTTC
TRBV28	TRBJ2-3	.	few	CASSLRAALSTDTQYF	TGTGCCAGCAGCCTCAGGGCCGCCCTAAGCACAGATACGCAGTATTTT
TRBV25-1	TRBJ2-1	TRBD2	.	CASIGTSGTHSYNEQFF	TGTGCCAGCATCGGGACTAGCGGGACCCACTCCTACAATGAGCAGTTCTTC
TRBV7-9	TRBJ1-2	.	.	CASSQGGAGADGYTF	TGTGCCAGCAGCCAGGGAGGGGCAGGGGCGGATGGCTACACCTTC
TRBV6-2/TRBV6-3	TRBJ2-2	.	.	CASSYSPGGSTGELFF	TGTGCCAGCAGTTACTCCCCAGGGGGGAGCACCGGGGAGCTGTTTTTT
TRBV24-1	TRBJ2-3	.	.	CATSDPTDTQYF	TGTGCCACCAGTGACCCTACAGATACGCAGTATTTT
TRBV7-8	TRBJ2-5	TRBD2	.	CASSLVFTSGSGETQYF	TGTGCCAGCAGCTTAGTCTTTACTAGCGGGAGCGGGGAGACCCAGTACTTC
TRBV24-1	TRBJ2-6	.	once	CATSKSSGANVLTF	TGTGCCACCAGCAAGAGTTCTGGGGCCAACGTCCTGACTTTC
TRBV19	TRBJ2-1	.	.	CAVRGSSNEQFF	TGTGCCGTCAGGGGTTCGAGCAATGAGCAGTTCTTC
TRBV18	TRBJ1-2	TRBD1	.	CASSPTLGQGRLYGYTF	TGTGCCAGCTCACCAACTTTAGGACAGGGTAGGCTCTATGGCTACACCTTC
TRBV19	TRBJ2-3	.	.	CASSITRSTDTQYF	TGTGCCAGTAGTATAACGAGGAGCACAGATACGCAGTATTTT
TRBV6-5	TRBJ1-1	TRBD1	.	CASSPETGGYTEAFF	TGTGCCAGCAGTCCCGAGACAGGGGGGTACACTGAAGCTTTCTTT
TRBV19	TRBJ1-5	TRBD1	once	CASSYILGTGARRPARAQHF	TGTGCCAGTAGCTACATACTCGGGACAGGGGCTCGTCGCCCCGCGAGGGCCCAGCATTTT
TRBV4-3	TRBJ2-1	TRBD2	.	CASSQDLTSGRHEQFF	TGCGCCAGCAGCCAAGATCTGACTAGCGGGAGGCATGAGCAGTTCTTC
TRBV10-3	TRBJ2-1	TRBD2	.	CAITPGTSGGSYNEQFF	TGTGCCATCACCCCGGGAACTAGCGGGGGATCCTACAATGAGCAGTTCTTC
TRBV2	TRBJ1-2	TRBD1	few	CASSGTGNYGYTF	TGTGCCAGCAGTGGGACAGGGAACTATGGCTACACCTTC
TRBV19	TRBJ1-2	.	.	CASSIGGNYGYTF	TGTGCCAGTAGTATTGGGGGGAACTATGGCTACACCTTC
TRBV7-4	TRBJ2-1	TRBD2	.	CASSLILIAGGQSYNEQFF	TGTGCCAGCAGCTTAATTCTTATAGCGGGAGGGCAGTCCTACAATGAGCAGTTCTTC
TRBV24-1	TRBJ1-2	TRBD1	.	CATSDLFWGQDGYTF	TGTGCCACCAGTGATTTGTTCTGGGGACAGGATGGCTACACCTTC
TRBV5-1	TRBJ2-3	TRBD1	.	CASSLEGGQDTQYF	TGCGCCAGCAGCTTGGAAGGGGGCCAAGATACGCAGTATTTT
TRBV11-2	TRBJ2-3	.	.	CASSLEGSDTQYF	TGTGCCAGCAGCTTAGAGGGCTCAGATACGCAGTATTTT
TRBV15	TRBJ2-5	TRBD1	once	CATQDRGRETQYF	TGTGCCACCCAAGACAGGGGGCGTGAGACCCAGTACTTC
TRBV2	TRBJ2-1	TRBD2	.	CASSWTSGMSSYNEQFF	TGTGCCAGCAGTTGGACTAGCGGGATGTCCTCCTACAATGAGCAGTTCTTC
TRBV19	TRBJ1-2	.	.	CASSAQAGHGYTF	TGTGCCAGTAGTGCTCAGGCGGGCCATGGCTACACCTTC
TRBV6-2/TRBV6-3	TRBJ1-4	.	once	CASSRQEATNEKLFF	TGTGCCAGCAGTCGCCAGGAGGCAACTAATGAAAAACTGTTTTTT
TRBV7-9	TRBJ2-1	TRBD2	.	CASSLDPPLAGGMGNEQFF	TGTGCCAGCAGCTTGGACCCCCCCCTAGCGGGAGGAATGGGCAATGAGCAGTTCTTC
TRBV12-3/TRBV12-4	TRBJ1-2	TRBD1	once	CASSLTGFGYTF	TGTGCCAGCAGCTTGACAGGGTTCGGCTACACCTTC
TRBV20-1	TRBJ1-5	TRBD1	.	CSASLGTGGVSQPQHF	TGCAGTGCTAGTCTGGGGACAGGGGGCGTAAGTCAGCCCCAGCATTTT
TRBV7-9	TRBJ2-1	TRBD2	.	CASSFGLKREANEQFF	TGTGCCAGCAGCTTCGGTTTGAAGCGGGAGGCCAATGAGCAGTTCTTC
TRBV6-2/TRBV6-3	TRBJ2-5	TRBD2	.	CASSYVLAGKETQYF	TGTGCCAGCAGTTACGTCCTAGCGGGAAAAGAGACCCAGTACTTC
TRBV25-1	TRBJ2-5	TRBD2	.	CASRETGLGQETQYF	TGTGCCAGCAGAGAGACGGGACTAGGGCAAGAGACCCAGTACTTC
TRBV10-3	TRBJ1-1	.	.	CAIGGGVNTEAFF	TGTGCCATCGGGGGAGGGGTGAACACTGAAGCTTTCTTT
TRBV30	TRBJ2-1	.	.	CAWMVADLNEQFF	TGTGCCTGGATGGTAGCGGACCTAAATGAGCAGTTCTTC
TRBV27	TRBJ1-2	.	.	CASSPTPNYGYTF	TGTGCCAGCAGTCCGACACCCAACTATGGCTACACCTTC
TRBV11-3	TRBJ2-5	TRBD2	.	CASSLRLAGVVVQYF	TGTGCCAGCAGCTTACGACTAGCGGGAGTAGTGGTCCAGTACTTC
TRBV29-1	TRBJ2-1	TRBD1	once	CSLQGSSYNEQFF	TGCAGCCTACAGGGGTCGTCCTACAATGAGCAGTTCTTC
TRBV5-1	TRBJ2-1	TRBD2	.	CASSPGLAGVNEQFF	TGCGCCAGCAGTCCGGGACTAGCGGGAGTTAATGAGCAGTTCTTC
TRBV5-1	TRBJ1-4	.	few	CASSLGLQEGKLFF	TGCGCCAGCAGCTTGGGACTTCAGGAGGGGAAACTGTTTTTT
TRBV27	TRBJ1-2	.	once	CASSLWGQEGYTF	TGTGCCAGCAGTTTATGGGGGCAAGAGGGCTACACCTTC